One sample yielded the 15 T cell receptor beta chains listed below, sequenced in a study of monozygotic twins with inflammatory bowel disease. Each CDR3 protein gets one entry in TCRdb, which reprocessed the 5' RACE reads and gives no DNA. The table lists 200,000 to 250,000 distinct CDR3 sequences, with approximately 1.6% in the top ten. The sequenced sample consisted of blood. Receptors originate from a human donor with ulcerative colitis or Crohn's disease, or a healthy co-twin of an affected twin (not recorded which).

The chain employs TRBV2 and TRBJ1-2. The CDR3 spans 12 residues. CDR1 SNHLY and CDR2 FYNNEI come from the germline V gene. The CDR3 region is CASLQEVNGYTF.

The chain employs TRBV6-2 or TRBV6-3 and TRBJ2-5; checking the TCRdb D call of TRBD1 is not possible without DNA. The CDR3 consists of 16 residues. Germline assignment: CDR1 MNHEY and CDR2 SVGEGT. Here the CDR3 reads CASSEIGGALQETQYF.

The J gene is TRBJ2-5, the V gene TRBV24-1. Germline V gene data show CDR1 as KGHDR and CDR2 as SFDVKD. The CDR3 runs 13 residues. CDR3 in amino acids: CATSDSYQETQYF.

The rearrangement joins TRBV12-3 or TRBV12-4 to TRBJ2-3; the D call of TRBD2 rests on TCRdb alone, since no DNA is present to check it. CDR3 length equals 15 residues. CDR3 in amino acids: CASSSPGLAGYTQYF.

The rearrangement uses TRBV6-1 and TRBJ1-5; TCRdb gives TRBD1 as the D gene, but with no DNA this cannot be confirmed. The CDR3 loop spans 14 amino acids. The germline CDR1 and CDR2 sequences are MNHNS and SASEGT. CDR3 sequence: CASRGSGYNQPQHF.

The chain has TRBV5-1 and TRBJ2-7; TCRdb's assignment of TRBD1 cannot be checked, as there is no DNA. The CDR3 contains 15 residues. CDR1 SGHRS and CDR2 YFSETQ come from the germline V gene. CDR3 loop: CASRDRDRGPGEQYF.

The rearrangement links TRBV5-1 to TRBJ1-2. The V gene's germline CDR1 is SGHRS and CDR2 YFSETQ. This CDR3 is built from 14 residues. This chain's CDR3 is CASSPQEASYGYTF.

The genes are TRBV5-6 and TRBJ2-4; lacking DNA, the TRBD1 call made by TCRdb goes unchecked. Germline values: CDR1 SGHDT, CDR2 YYEEEE. This CDR3 contains 16 residues. CDR3 sequence reads: CASSFGTGESSNIQYF.

CDR3 loop: CASSLGGFGPQHF. The rearrangement links TRBV7-2 to TRBJ1-5; with no DNA, the TCRdb D assignment of TRBD1 cannot be verified. Germline-derived CDR1 and CDR2 are SGHTA and FQGNSA. This CDR3 is 13 amino acids long.

This chain connects TRBV6-2 or TRBV6-3 to TRBJ2-5; the D call of TRBD1 rests on TCRdb alone, since no DNA is present to check it. The CDR3 has 14 residues. Germline-derived CDR1 and CDR2 are MNHEY and SVGEGT. The CDR3: CATRDRYGDETQYF.

The rearrangement joins TRBV12-3 or TRBV12-4 to TRBJ1-1. The CDR3 has 12 amino acids. The CDR3 loop reads CASSFSVTEAFF.

The gene calls are TRBV6-5 and TRBJ2-3. Germline-derived CDR1 and CDR2 are MNHEY and SVGAGI. This CDR3 is 13 amino acids long. The CDR3 sequence: CASTETGTDTQYF.

The chain uses TRBV18 and TRBJ2-7; TCRdb designates TRBD1, a call that cannot be tested without DNA. The CDR3 has 18 residues. The germline gives CDR1 KGHSH, CDR2 LQKENI. CDR3 loop: CASSPLTPGQGKSVEQYF. The full variable domain, with the rest looked up from reference TRBV18 and TRBJ2-7, is NAGVMQNPRHLVRRRGQEARLRCSPMKGHSHVYWYRQLPEEGLKFMVYLQKENIIDESGMPKERFSAEFPKEGPSILRIQQVVRGDSAAYFCASSPLTPGQGKSVEQYFGPGTRLTVT.

This rearrangement joins TRBV7-9 to TRBJ1-2. CDR1 is SEHNR, CDR2 FQNEAQ, per germline (reference sequence). The CDR3 is 13 residues long. The CDR3 spells CASSFSGGYGYTF.

The chain recombines TRBV16 with TRBJ1-1; TCRdb gives TRBD1 as the D gene, but with no DNA this cannot be confirmed. The germline V gene has CDR1 KGHSY and CDR2 FQNENV. CDR3 length: 14 amino acids. CDR3 residues: CASSIMPGSTEAFF.